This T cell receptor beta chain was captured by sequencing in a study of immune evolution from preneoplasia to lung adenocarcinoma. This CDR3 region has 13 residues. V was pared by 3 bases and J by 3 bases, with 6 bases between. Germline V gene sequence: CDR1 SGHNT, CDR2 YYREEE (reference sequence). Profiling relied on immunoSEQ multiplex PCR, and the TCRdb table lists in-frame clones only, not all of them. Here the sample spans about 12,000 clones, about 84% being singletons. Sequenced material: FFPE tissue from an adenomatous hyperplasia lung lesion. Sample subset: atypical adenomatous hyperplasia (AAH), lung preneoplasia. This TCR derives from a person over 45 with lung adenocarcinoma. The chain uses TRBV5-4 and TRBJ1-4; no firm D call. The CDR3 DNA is TGTGCCAGCAGCTGGACGGCTAATGAAAAACTGTTTTTT. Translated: CASSWTANEKLFF.